The clone carrying this T cell receptor beta chain has a handful of counts. Its antigen is still unknown. Trimming removed 0 bases from V and 10 bases from J, with 17 bases in between. The CDR3 has 16 residues. Germline V gene sequence: CDR1 SGDLS, CDR2 YYNGEE. Time point noted: blood at routine non-recurrence follow-up after resection. From tumor, nontumor lung or frozen PBMC, whole RNA was taken unsorted for sequencing. The data belong to a study of spatial heterogeneity in lung cancer. Study-wide context: Follow-up PBMC specimens underwent sequencing when available; their median timing was about two years after resection. The library had UMIs, and each TCR and UMI pair averaged more than ten raw reads.

Study-level findings and limits: There were more appearances of ubiquitous expanded tumor TCRs in blood at resection than at follow-up.

Unique molecular identifiers, one per molecule, were present on every TCR cDNA molecule. TCRdb re-called the 5' RACE reads through MiXCR, storing one row per CDR3 protein. The sample has around 110,000 distinct CDR3 sequences, approximately 12% seen once; the top ten hold roughly 17%. This TCR was recovered from a male donor with early-stage non-small cell lung cancer. The chain recombines TRBV9 with TRBJ1-6, with D perhaps matching TRBD1 (5 bases). The sample in question was PBMCs, obtained at follow-up. The CDR3 DNA follows: TGTGCCAGCAGCGTAGGTCCCCCCGGGACTTCATCACCCCTCCACTTT. Its protein product is CASSVGPPGTSSPLHF.